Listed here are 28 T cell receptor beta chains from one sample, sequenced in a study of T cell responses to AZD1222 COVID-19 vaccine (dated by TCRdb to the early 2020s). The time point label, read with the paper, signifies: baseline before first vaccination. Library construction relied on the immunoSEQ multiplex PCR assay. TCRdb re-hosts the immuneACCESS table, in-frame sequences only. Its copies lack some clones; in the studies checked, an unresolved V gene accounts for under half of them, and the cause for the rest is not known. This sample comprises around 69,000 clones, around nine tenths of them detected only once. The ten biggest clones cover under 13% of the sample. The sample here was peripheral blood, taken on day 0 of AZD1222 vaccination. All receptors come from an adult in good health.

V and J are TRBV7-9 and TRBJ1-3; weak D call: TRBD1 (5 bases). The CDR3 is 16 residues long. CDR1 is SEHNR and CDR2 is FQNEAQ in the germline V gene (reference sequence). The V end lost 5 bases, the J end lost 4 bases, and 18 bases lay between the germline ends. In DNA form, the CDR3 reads TGTGCCAGCAGCCAGGCAGGGCCGAAAGAGGGAAACACCATATATTTT. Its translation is CASSQAGPKEGNTIYF.

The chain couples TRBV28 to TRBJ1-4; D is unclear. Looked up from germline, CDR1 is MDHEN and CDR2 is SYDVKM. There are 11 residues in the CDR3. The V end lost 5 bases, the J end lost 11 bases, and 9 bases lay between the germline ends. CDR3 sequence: CASSGYPKLFF. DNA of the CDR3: TGTGCCAGCAGTGGGTACCCGAAACTGTTTTTT.

DNA for the CDR3: TGTGCCAGCAGCTTAGCGACAGGGGGCGAAAACATTCAGTACTTC. This codes for CASSLATGGENIQYF. The chain recombines TRBV7-9 with TRBJ2-4, with 10 bases that match TRBD1. V shed 0 bases and J 5 bases; nucleotides not matched to a gene: 1. There are 15 residues in the CDR3. CDR1 and CDR2 (germline): SEHNR, FQNEAQ (reference sequence).

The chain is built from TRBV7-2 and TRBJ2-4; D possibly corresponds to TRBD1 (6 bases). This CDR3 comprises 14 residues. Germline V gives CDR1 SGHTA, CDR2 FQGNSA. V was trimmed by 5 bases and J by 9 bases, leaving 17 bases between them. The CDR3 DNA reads TGTGCCAGCAGCCCGACAGGTTTTGGAGGCATTCAGTACTTC. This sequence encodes CASSPTGFGGIQYF.

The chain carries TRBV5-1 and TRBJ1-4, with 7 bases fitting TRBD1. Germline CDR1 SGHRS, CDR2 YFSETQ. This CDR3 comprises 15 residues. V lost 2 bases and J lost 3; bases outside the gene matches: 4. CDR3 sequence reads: CASSFLQGSNEKLFF. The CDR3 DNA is TGCGCCAGCAGCTTCCTACAGGGGTCTAATGAAAAACTGTTTTTT.

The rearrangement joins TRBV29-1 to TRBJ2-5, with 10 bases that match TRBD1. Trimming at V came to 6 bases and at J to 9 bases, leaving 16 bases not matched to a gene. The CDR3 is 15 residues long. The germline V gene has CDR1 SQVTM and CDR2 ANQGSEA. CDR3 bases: TGCAGCGTCACCGCAAACCCCGGGACAGGGGAGTCCCAGTACTTC. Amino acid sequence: CSVTANPGTGESQYF. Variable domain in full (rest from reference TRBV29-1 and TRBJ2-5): SAVISQKPSRDICQRGTSLTIQCQVDSQVTMMFWYRQQPGQSLTLIATANQGSEATYESGFVIDKFPISRPNLTFSTLTVSNMSPEDSSIYLCSVTANPGTGESQYFGPGTRLLVL.

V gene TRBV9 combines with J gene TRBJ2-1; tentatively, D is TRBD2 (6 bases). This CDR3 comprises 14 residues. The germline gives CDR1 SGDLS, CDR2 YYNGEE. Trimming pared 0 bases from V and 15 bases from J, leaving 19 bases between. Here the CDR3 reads CASSVVRGSRDLFF. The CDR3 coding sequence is TGTGCCAGCAGCGTAGTAAGGGGCTCGAGGGACTTGTTCTTC.

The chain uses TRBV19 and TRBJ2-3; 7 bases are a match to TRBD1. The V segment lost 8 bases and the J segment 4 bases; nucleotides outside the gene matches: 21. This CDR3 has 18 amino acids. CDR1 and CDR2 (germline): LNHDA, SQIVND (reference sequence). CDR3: CASPPRSLGTALADTQYF. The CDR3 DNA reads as TGTGCCAGTCCCCCTCGAAGCCTCGGGACAGCCTTGGCAGATACGCAGTATTTT.

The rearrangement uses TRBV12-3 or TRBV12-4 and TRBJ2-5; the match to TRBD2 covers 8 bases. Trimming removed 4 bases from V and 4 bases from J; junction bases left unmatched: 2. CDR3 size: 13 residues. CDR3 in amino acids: CASSSTSGETQYF. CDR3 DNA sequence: TGTGCCAGCAGTTCCACTAGCGGAGAGACCCAGTACTTC.

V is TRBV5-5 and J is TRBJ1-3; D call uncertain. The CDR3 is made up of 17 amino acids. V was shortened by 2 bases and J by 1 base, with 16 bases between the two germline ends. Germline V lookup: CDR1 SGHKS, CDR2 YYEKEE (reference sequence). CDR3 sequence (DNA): TGTGCCAGCAGCTTAACCGGGCAGGCTTATTCTGGAAACACCATATATTTT. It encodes CASSLTGQAYSGNTIYF.

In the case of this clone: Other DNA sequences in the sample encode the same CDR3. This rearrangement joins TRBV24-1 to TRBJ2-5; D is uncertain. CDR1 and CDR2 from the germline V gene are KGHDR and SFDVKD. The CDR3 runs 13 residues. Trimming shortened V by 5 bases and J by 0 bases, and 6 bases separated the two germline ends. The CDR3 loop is CATSGGNQETQYF. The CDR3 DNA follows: TGTGCCACCAGTGGAGGCAACCAAGAGACCCAGTACTTC.

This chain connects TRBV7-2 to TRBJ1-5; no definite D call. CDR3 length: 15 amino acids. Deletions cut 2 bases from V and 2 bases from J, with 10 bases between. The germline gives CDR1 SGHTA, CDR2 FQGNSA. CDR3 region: CASSLTGEGNQPQHF. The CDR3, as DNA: TGTGCCAGCAGCTTAACCGGGGAAGGCAATCAGCCCCAGCATTTT. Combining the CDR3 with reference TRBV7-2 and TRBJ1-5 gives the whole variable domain GAGVSQSPSNKVTEKGKDVELRCDPISGHTALYWYRQSLGQGLEFLIYFQGNSAPDKSGLPSDRFSAERTGGSVSTLTIQRTQQEDSAVYLCASSLTGEGNQPQHFGDGTRLSIL.

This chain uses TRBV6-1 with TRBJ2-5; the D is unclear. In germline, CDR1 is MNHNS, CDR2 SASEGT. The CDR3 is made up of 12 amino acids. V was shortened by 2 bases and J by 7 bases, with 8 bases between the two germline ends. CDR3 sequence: CASSELERTQYF. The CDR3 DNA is TGTGCCAGCAGTGAACTGGAGAGGACCCAGTACTTC.

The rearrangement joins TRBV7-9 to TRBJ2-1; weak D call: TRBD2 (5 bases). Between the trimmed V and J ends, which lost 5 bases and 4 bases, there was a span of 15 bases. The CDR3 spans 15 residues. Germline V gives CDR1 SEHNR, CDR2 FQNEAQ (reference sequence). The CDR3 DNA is TGTGCCAGCAGCCCTCCCCGGGGTTATTACAATGAGCAGTTCTTC. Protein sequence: CASSPPRGYYNEQFF.

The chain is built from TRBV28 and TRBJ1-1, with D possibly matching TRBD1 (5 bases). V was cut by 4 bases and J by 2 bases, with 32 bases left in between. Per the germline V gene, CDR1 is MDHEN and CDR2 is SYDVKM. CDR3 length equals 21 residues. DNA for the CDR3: TGTGCCAGCAGTTCCCGACATTACCCTGGGAGGGGTAAAGGAGAAAACACTGAAGCTTTCTTT. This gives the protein CASSSRHYPGRGKGENTEAFF.

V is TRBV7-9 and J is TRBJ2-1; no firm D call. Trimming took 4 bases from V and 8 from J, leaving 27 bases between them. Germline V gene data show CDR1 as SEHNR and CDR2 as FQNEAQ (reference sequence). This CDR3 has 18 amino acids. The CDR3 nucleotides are TGTGCCAGCAGCTCCTTGGCGCTGGACGGGCAGCGATGGGATGAGCAGTTCTTC. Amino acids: CASSSLALDGQRWDEQFF.

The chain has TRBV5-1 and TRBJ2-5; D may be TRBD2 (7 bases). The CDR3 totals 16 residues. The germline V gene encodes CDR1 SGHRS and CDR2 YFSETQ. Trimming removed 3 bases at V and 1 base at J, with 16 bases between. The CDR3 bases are TGCGCCAGCAGCTGGGGAGGGCAGGGGAGCCAAGAGACCCAGTACTTC. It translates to CASSWGGQGSQETQYF.

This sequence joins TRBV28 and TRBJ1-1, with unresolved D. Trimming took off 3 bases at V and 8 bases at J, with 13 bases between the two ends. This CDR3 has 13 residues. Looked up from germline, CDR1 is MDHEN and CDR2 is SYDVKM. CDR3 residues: CASSFWGKVEAFF. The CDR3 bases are TGTGCCAGCAGTTTCTGGGGAAAGGTGGAAGCTTTCTTT. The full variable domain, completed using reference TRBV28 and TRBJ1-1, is DVKVTQSSRYLVKRTGEKVFLECVQDMDHENMFWYRQDPGLGLRLIYFSYDVKMKEKGDIPEGYSVSREKKERFSLILESASTNQTSMYLCASSFWGKVEAFFGQGTRLTVV.

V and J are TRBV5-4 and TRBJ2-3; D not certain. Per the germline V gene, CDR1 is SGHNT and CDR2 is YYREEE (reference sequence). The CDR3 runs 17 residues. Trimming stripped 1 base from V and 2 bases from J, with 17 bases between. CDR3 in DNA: TGTGCCAGCAGCTTGTCCTATTCTACGCCGGACACAGATACGCAGTATTTT. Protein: CASSLSYSTPDTDTQYF.

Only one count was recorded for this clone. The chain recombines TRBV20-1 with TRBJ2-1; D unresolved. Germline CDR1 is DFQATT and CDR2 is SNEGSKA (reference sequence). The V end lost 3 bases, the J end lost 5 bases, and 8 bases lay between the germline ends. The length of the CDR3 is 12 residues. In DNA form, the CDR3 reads TGCAGTGCTAGTGCCCTACACAATGAGCAGTTCTTC. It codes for CSASALHNEQFF.

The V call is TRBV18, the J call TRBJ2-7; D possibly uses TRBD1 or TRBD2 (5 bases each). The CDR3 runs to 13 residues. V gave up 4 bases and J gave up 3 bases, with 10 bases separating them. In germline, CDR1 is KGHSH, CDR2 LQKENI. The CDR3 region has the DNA TGTGCCAGCTCACTAGGGGAGAGCTACGAGCAGTACGTC. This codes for CASSLGESYEQYV.

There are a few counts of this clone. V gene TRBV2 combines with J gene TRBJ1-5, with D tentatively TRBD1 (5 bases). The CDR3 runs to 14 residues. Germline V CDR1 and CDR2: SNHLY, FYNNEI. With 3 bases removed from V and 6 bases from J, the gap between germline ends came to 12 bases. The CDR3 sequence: CASSDLTQGQPQHF. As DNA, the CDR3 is TGTGCCAGCAGTGACTTGACCCAGGGTCAGCCCCAGCATTTT. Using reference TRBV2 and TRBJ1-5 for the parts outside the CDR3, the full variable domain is EPEVTQTPSHQVTQMGQEVILRCVPISNHLYFYWYRQILGQKVEFLVSFYNNEISEKSEIFDDQFSVERPDGSNFTLKIRSTKLEDSAMYFCASSDLTQGQPQHFGDGTRLSIL.

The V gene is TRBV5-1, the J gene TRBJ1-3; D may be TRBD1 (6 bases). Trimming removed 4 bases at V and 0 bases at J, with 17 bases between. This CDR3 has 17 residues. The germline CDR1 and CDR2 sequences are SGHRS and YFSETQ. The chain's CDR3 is CASSPQGGSSSGNTIYF. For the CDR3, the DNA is TGCGCCAGCAGCCCTCAAGGGGGGTCGAGCTCTGGAAACACCATATATTTT.

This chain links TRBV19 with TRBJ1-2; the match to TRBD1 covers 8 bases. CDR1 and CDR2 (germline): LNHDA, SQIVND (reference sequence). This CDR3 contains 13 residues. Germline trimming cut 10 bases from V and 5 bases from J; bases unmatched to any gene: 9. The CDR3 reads CATFRGLRYGYTF. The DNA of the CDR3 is TGTGCCACCTTCAGGGGGCTACGGTATGGCTACACCTTC.

The CDR3 is CATSESGRKFF. The CDR3 bases are TGTGCCACCAGTGAAAGCGGGAGAAAGTTCTTC. The chain couples TRBV24-1 to TRBJ2-1, with TRBD2 matching over 8 bases. The junction had 3 bases not matched to a gene; V was cut back by 4 bases and J by 14 bases. The CDR3 runs 11 residues. Germline V gives CDR1 KGHDR, CDR2 SFDVKD.

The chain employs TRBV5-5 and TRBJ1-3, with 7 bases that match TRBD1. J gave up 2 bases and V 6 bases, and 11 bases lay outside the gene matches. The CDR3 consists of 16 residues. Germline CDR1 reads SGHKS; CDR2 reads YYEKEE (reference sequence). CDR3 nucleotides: TGTGCCAGCATTCGGGGTGCGACAGGGACTGGAAACACCATATATTTT. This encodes CASIRGATGTGNTIYF.

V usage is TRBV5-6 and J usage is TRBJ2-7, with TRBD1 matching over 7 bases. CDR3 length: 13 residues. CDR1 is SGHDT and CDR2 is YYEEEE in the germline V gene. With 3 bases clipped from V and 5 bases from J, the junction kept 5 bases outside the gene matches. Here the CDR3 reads CASSWVGTDEQYF. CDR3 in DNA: TGTGCCAGCAGCTGGGTCGGGACAGACGAGCAGTACTTC.

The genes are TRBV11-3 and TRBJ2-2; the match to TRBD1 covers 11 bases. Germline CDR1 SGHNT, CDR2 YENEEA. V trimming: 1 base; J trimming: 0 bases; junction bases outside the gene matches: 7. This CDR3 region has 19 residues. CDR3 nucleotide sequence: TGTGCCAGCAGCTTAGCCCGGGGACAGGGGGGAACGAACACCGGGGAGCTGTTTTTT. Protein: CASSLARGQGGTNTGELFF. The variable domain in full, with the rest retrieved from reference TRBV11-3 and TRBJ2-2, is EAGVVQSPRYKIIEKKQPVAFWCNPISGHNTLYWYLQNLGQGPELLIRYENEEAVDDSQLPKDRFSAERLKGVDSTLKIQPAELGDSAVYLCASSLARGQGGTNTGELFFGEGSRLTVL.